The sequence of this T cell receptor (beta chain) was determined in a study of T cells expressing NK-cell markers. Germline CDR1 SGHNT, CDR2 YENEEA. This CDR3 is built from 17 residues. TCRdb processed the 5' RACE reads again and assigns one entry to each CDR3 protein, with no DNA. The sample's table shows 400,000 or so distinct CDR3 sequences. The receptor was derived from a woman aged 45 to 65 in good health. Material for sequencing was blood T cells: a sorted CD56 or NKG2C T cell subset, CD4+ or CD8+ T cells, or bulk PBMC T cells (not recorded which). The genes are TRBV11-3 and TRBJ2-5; no DNA is available, so the TRBD2 call from TCRdb remains unchecked. The CDR3 protein is CASSLRLGQYRDEAQYF.